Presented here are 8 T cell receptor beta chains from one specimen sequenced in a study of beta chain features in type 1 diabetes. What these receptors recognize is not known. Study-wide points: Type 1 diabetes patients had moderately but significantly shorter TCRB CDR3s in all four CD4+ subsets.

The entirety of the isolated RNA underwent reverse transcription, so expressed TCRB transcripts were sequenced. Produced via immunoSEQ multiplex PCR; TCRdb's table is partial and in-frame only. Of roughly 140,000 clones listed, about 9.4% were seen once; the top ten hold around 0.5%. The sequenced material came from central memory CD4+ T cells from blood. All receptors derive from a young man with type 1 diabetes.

The CDR3 here is CASSLGGNTGDYGYTF. The CDR3, as DNA: TGTGCCAGCAGTTTAGGAGGGAATACAGGGGACTATGGCTACACCTTC. The rearrangement links TRBV28 to TRBJ1-2, with TRBD1 matching 7 bases. Germline lookup yields CDR1 MDHEN and CDR2 SYDVKM. J lost 3 bases, V lost 2 bases, and 9 bases had no gene match. The CDR3 spans 16 residues.

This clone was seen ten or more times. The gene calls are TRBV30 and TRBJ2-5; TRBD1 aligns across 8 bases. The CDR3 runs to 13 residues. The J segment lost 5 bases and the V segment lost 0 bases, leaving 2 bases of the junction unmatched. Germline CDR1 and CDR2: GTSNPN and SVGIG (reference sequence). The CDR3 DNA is TGTGCCTGGAGTGTACGGGACAGGGAGACCCAGTACTTC. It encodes CAWSVRDRETQYF. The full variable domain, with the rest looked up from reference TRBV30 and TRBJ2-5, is SQTIHQWPATLVQPVGSPLSLECTVEGTSNPNLYWYRQAAGRGLQLLFYSVGIGQISSEVPQNLSASRPQDRQFILSSKKLLLSDSGFYLCAWSVRDRETQYFGPGTRLLVL.

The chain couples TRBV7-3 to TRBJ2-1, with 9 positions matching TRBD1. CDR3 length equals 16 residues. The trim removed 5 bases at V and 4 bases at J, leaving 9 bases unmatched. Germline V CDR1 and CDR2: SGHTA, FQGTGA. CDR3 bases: TGTGCCAGCAGCCAATATCGACAGGGGGGGTACAATGAGCAGTTCTTC. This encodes CASSQYRQGGYNEQFF.

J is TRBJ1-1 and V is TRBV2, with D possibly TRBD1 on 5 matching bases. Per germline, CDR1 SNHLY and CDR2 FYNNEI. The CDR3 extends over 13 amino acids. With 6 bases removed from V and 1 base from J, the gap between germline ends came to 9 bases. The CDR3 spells CASSAGPNTEAFF. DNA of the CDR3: TGTGCCAGCAGCGCGGGACCGAACACTGAAGCTTTCTTT.

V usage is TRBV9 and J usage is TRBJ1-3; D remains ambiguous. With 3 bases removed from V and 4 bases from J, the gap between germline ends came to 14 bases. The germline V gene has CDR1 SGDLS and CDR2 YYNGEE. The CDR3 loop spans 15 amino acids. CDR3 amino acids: CASSGRRAGGNTIYF. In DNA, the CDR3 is TGTGCCAGCAGCGGGAGGAGGGCCGGAGGAAACACCATATATTTT.

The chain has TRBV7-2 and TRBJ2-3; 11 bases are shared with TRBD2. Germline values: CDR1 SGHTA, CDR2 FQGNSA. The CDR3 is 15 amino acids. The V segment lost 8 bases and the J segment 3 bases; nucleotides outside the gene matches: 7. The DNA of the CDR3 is TGTGCCAGCGGGATAGCGGGAGGGCCAACAGATACGCAGTATTTT. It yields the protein CASGIAGGPTDTQYF.

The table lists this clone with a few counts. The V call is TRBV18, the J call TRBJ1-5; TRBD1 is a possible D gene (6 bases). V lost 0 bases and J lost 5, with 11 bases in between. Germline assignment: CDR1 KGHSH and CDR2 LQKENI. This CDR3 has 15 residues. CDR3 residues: CASSPPTAGDQPQHF. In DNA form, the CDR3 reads TGTGCCAGCTCACCACCGACGGCAGGGGATCAGCCCCAGCATTTT.

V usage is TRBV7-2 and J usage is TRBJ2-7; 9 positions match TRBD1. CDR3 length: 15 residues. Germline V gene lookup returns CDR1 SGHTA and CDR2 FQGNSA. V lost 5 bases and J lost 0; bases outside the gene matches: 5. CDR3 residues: CASSMTGGISYEQYF. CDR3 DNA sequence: TGTGCCAGCAGCATGACAGGGGGAATCTCCTACGAGCAGTACTTC.